The 9 T cell receptor beta chains below come from one sample, sequenced in a study of blood T cells in healthy people across ages. PCR was performed a second time for roughly 7 to 12 cycles using a sample-barcoded 5' primer and a J-beta primer mix. Each CDR3 protein gets one entry after TCRdb re-called the 5' RACE reads with MiXCR. This sample has 1.5 million to 2 million distinct CDR3 sequences, with over 25% found just once. The sample taken for sequencing was blood. All receptors derive from a woman aged 25-40 years in good health.

This clonotype was seen ten or more times. The gene calls are TRBV15 and TRBJ2-5, with no clear D. Germline CDR1 and CDR2: LNHNV and YYDKDF (reference sequence). The CDR3 has 13 residues. The V end was cut by 3 bases, the J end by 7 bases, with 12 bases between. The CDR3 protein is CATSREGLGTQYF. Here the CDR3 DNA reads TGTGCCACCAGCAGGGAAGGGTTGGGGACCCAGTACTTC.

This clonotype appeared once. The J gene is TRBJ2-3, the V gene TRBV10-2; 14 bases align to TRBD2. The germline V gene encodes CDR1 WSHSY and CDR2 SAAADI. With V trimmed by 6 bases and J by 2 bases, 7 bases remained unmatched. The CDR3 loop spans 17 amino acids. CDR3 region: CASRGTSGRGYTDTQYF. The DNA for the CDR3 is TGCGCCAGCAGGGGGACTAGCGGGAGAGGTTACACAGATACGCAGTATTTT.

This clonotype was detected only a few times. The CDR3 reads CASSRPGTSGGYRGGETQYF. CDR3 DNA: TGTGCCAGCAGTCGCCCCGGGACTAGCGGGGGGTACCGCGGAGGGGAGACCCAGTACTTC. The chain employs TRBV6-1 and TRBJ2-5; 15 bases fit TRBD2. Trimming removed 5 bases from V and 5 bases from J; junction bases left unmatched: 18. From germline, CDR1 is MNHNS and CDR2 SASEGT. The CDR3 spans 20 residues.

This clonotype showed up just a few times. V is TRBV3-1 and J is TRBJ2-5; the D is unclear. Germline-derived CDR1 and CDR2 are LGHDT and YNNKEL (reference sequence). The germline V and J ends were trimmed by 8 bases and 5 bases, with 18 bases remaining between them. The CDR3 is 14 residues long. CDR3 nucleotides: TGTGCCAGCGAATATCGCCAGGTGGGGGAGACCCAGTACTTC. This sequence encodes CASEYRQVGETQYF.

This clonotype came up many times. V usage is TRBV7-2 and J usage is TRBJ2-7, with D tentatively TRBD1 or TRBD2 (7 bases each). The CDR3 covers 14 residues. V dropped 4 bases and J dropped 3 bases, with 13 bases sitting between them. The germline CDR1 and CDR2 sequences are SGHTA and FQGNSA. CDR3 sequence reads: CASSSGGGFYEQYF. CDR3 sequence (DNA): TGTGCCAGCAGCTCAGGGGGGGGTTTCTACGAGCAGTACTTC.

This clonotype came up a few times. The V and J genes are TRBV7-2 and TRBJ1-6; D uncertain. The CDR3 covers 16 residues. Trimming shortened V by 1 base and J by 6 bases, and 13 bases separated the two germline ends. Germline CDR1 is SGHTA and CDR2 is FQGNSA. The CDR3 region is CASSLGPSRGNSPLHF. DNA of the CDR3: TGTGCCAGCAGCTTAGGCCCCTCGCGCGGTAATTCACCCCTCCACTTT. The full variable domain, its missing parts supplied by reference TRBV7-2 and TRBJ1-6, is GAGVSQSPSNKVTEKGKDVELRCDPISGHTALYWYRQSLGQGLEFLIYFQGNSAPDKSGLPSDRFSAERTGGSVSTLTIQRTQQEDSAVYLCASSLGPSRGNSPLHFGNGTRLTVT.

There are a few counts of this clonotype. J is TRBJ1-4 and V is TRBV6-6; maybe TRBD1 (6 bases). Germline V gene sequence: CDR1 MNHNY, CDR2 SVGAGI (reference sequence). The V end was cut by 5 bases, the J end by 4 bases, with 11 bases between. The CDR3 extends over 14 amino acids. The CDR3 sequence: CASSNGQRNEKLFF. CDR3 bases: TGTGCCAGCAGTAACGGACAGCGTAATGAAAAACTGTTTTTT.

This clonotype was seen ten or more times. The J gene is TRBJ2-5, the V gene TRBV4-3; D might be TRBD1 (5 bases). V dropped 1 base and J dropped 3 bases, with 12 bases sitting between them. Germline-derived CDR1 and CDR2 are LGHNA and YSLEER. The CDR3 is made up of 15 amino acids. CDR3 loop: CASSQVVTAKETQYF. The CDR3 coding sequence is TGCGCCAGCAGCCAAGTCGTGACAGCCAAAGAGACCCAGTACTTC.

This clonotype was seen only a few times. The chain couples TRBV7-9 to TRBJ2-1, with D tentatively TRBD1 or TRBD2 (5 bases each). V shed 3 bases and J shed 0 bases, with 12 bases lying between them. Germline CDR1 reads SEHNR; CDR2 reads FQNEAQ (reference sequence). The CDR3 consists of 16 residues. The CDR3 reads CASSLSRGASYNEQFF. The DNA for the CDR3 is TGTGCCAGCAGCTTGTCCCGGGGCGCCTCCTACAATGAGCAGTTCTTC.